Presented here are 16 T cell receptor beta chains from one specimen sequenced in a study of blood T cell repertoires in COVID-19. Produced via immunoSEQ multiplex PCR; TCRdb's table is partial and in-frame only. The table shows about half a million clones, with about 85% occurring only once. Source material: PBMCs or T cells enriched from blood (not recorded which). These receptors originate from a woman in her sixties or seventies who had recovered from COVID-19.

This sequence joins TRBV6-5 and TRBJ1-5; TRBD1 is a possible D gene (5 bases). Germline values: CDR1 MNHEY, CDR2 SVGAGI. CDR3 length equals 15 residues. V dropped 2 bases and J dropped 2 bases, with 10 bases sitting between them. CDR3 nucleotide sequence: TGTGCCAGCAGTTACACGGGACTGGGCAATCAGCCCCAGCATTTT. Its translation: CASSYTGLGNQPQHF.

This sequence joins TRBV29-1 and TRBJ1-5; no reliable D call. The CDR3 loop spans 13 amino acids. The ends were cut back, 4 bases at V and 2 bases at J, with 9 bases in the middle. Germline V gene data show CDR1 as SQVTM and CDR2 as ANQGSEA. The CDR3 DNA sequence: TGCAGCGTTGGGGGAGTCGGCAATCAGCCCCAGCATTTT. This gives the protein CSVGGVGNQPQHF. Based on the CDR3 plus reference TRBV29-1 and TRBJ1-5, the full variable domain is SAVISQKPSRDICQRGTSLTIQCQVDSQVTMMFWYRQQPGQSLTLIATANQGSEATYESGFVIDKFPISRPNLTFSTLTVSNMSPEDSSIYLCSVGGVGNQPQHFGDGTRLSIL.

The chain combines TRBV21-1 with TRBJ2-3; TRBD1 reflects the table's D call only, with no check against the DNA. TRBV21-1 is termed a pseudogene. The CDR3 sequence is 18 residues long. CDR3 residues: CASSKQGRVRTVTDTQYF. The CDR3 region has the DNA TGTGCCAGCAGCAAACAGGGGCGGGTTCGAACCGTAACAGATACGCAGTATTTT.

Only one count was recorded for this clone. This chain's CDR3 is CASRPDRGRGYGYTF. DNA for the CDR3: TGTGCCAGCAGGCCCGACAGGGGGCGCGGCTATGGCTACACCTTC. The J gene is TRBJ1-2, the V gene TRBV2; 10 bases are a match to TRBD1. This CDR3 is 15 amino acids long. Looked up from germline, CDR1 is SNHLY and CDR2 is FYNNEI. The V gene end was trimmed by 6 bases and the J gene end by 4 bases; junction bases not matched to a gene: 8.

The V and J genes are TRBV6-1 and TRBJ1-5; 8 bases agree with TRBD1. The germline V gene has CDR1 MNHNS and CDR2 SASEGT. This CDR3 is 16 amino acids long. The V gene end was trimmed by 4 bases and the J gene end by 4 bases; junction bases not matched to a gene: 9. CDR3 sequence reads: CASSVKTGVLNQPQHF. For the CDR3, the DNA is TGTGCCAGCAGTGTTAAGACAGGGGTATTAAATCAGCCCCAGCATTTT.

The gene calls are TRBV6-1 and TRBJ1-2; 11 nucleotides align to TRBD1. The CDR3 is 14 amino acids. The germline V gene has CDR1 MNHNS and CDR2 SASEGT. V was pared by 0 bases and J by 7 bases, with 1 base of the junction left unmatched. CDR3 DNA sequence: TGTGCCAGCAGTGAAGCCGGGACAGGGGGTGGCTACACCTTC. It is translated as CASSEAGTGGGYTF.

The genes are TRBV2 and TRBJ2-7, with D possibly being TRBD1 (6 bases). There are 13 residues in the CDR3. The V gene's germline CDR1 is SNHLY and CDR2 FYNNEI. Trimming took 8 bases from V and 0 from J, leaving 11 bases between them. CDR3 residues: CASGGLSSYEQYV. The CDR3 nucleotides are TGTGCCAGCGGGGGCCTTAGCTCCTACGAGCAGTACGTC.

The chain recombines TRBV3-1 (or the pseudogene TRBV3-2) with TRBJ1-2; 8 bases agree with TRBD1. Germline CDR1 and CDR2: LGHDT and YNNKEL (reference sequence). The CDR3 contains 15 residues. V trimming: 3 bases; J trimming: 2 bases; junction bases outside the gene matches: 5. Written as DNA, the CDR3 is TGTGCCAGCAGCCATGGACAGGGCAGCAACTATGGCTACACCTTC. Translating it yields CASSHGQGSNYGYTF.

The J gene is TRBJ1-5, the V gene TRBV19; 7 positions agree with TRBD1. CDR1 and CDR2 from the germline V gene are LNHDA and SQIVND (reference sequence). Losses at the gene ends were 6 bases for V and 4 bases for J; bases not matched to a gene: 12. The length of the CDR3 is 16 residues. The CDR3 loop is CASSHQSVTGNQPQHF. DNA for the CDR3: TGTGCCAGTAGCCACCAATCTGTGACAGGGAATCAGCCCCAGCATTTT.

In its sample, this clone was seen a few times. The gene calls are TRBV6-5 and TRBJ2-2, with unresolved D. The length of the CDR3 is 15 residues. V lost 2 bases and J 1 base, leaving 8 bases between the germline ends. Germline V gene lookup returns CDR1 MNHEY and CDR2 SVGAGI. This CDR3 reads CASSYDGENTGELFF. In DNA, the CDR3 is TGTGCCAGCAGTTACGACGGAGAGAACACCGGGGAGCTGTTTTTT.

This chain links TRBV4-1 with TRBJ1-6; weak D call: TRBD1 (6 bases). The germline gives CDR1 MGHRA, CDR2 YSYEKL. V gave up 1 base and J gave up 0 bases, with 16 bases separating them. The CDR3 length is 19 residues. The CDR3 region is CASSQGGQGRSSYNSPLHF. CDR3 coding DNA: TGCGCCAGCAGCCAAGGGGGGCAGGGGCGAAGCTCCTATAATTCACCCCTCCACTTT.

The chain has TRBV10-3 and TRBJ1-1; a possible D gene is TRBD1 (5 bases). Germline V gene data show CDR1 as ENHRY and CDR2 as SYGVKD. The ends were cut back, 7 bases at V and 0 bases at J, with 12 bases in the middle. The CDR3 covers 14 residues. The CDR3: CAITSGGVNTEAFF. The DNA for the CDR3 is TGTGCCATCACCAGTGGGGGGGTGAACACTGAAGCTTTCTTT.

The gene calls are TRBV18 and TRBJ2-5; D remains unclear. Trimming removed 3 bases from V and 3 bases from J, with 8 bases in between. The CDR3 contains 13 residues. Looked up from germline, CDR1 is KGHSH and CDR2 is LQKENI. The CDR3 sequence: CASSPGAKETQYF. The CDR3 DNA reads TGTGCCAGCTCACCCGGAGCGAAAGAGACCCAGTACTTC.

The rearrangement links TRBV29-1 to TRBJ2-2; D is undetermined. Germline-derived CDR1 and CDR2 are SQVTM and ANQGSEA. This CDR3 has 15 amino acids. Deletions cut 2 bases from V and 3 bases from J, with 13 bases between. CDR3: CSVESEVSDTGELFF. The CDR3 nucleotides are TGCAGCGTTGAAAGCGAGGTATCCGACACCGGGGAGCTGTTTTTT.

The genes are TRBV2 and TRBJ1-5; 7 nucleotides agree with TRBD1. The V gene end was trimmed by 4 bases and the J gene end by 0 bases; junction bases not matched to a gene: 12. Germline CDR1 reads SNHLY; CDR2 reads FYNNEI. This CDR3 is 18 amino acids long. CDR3 coding DNA: TGTGCCAGCAGTGTTAGTATAGGGGGCAGGGATAGCAATCAGCCCCAGCATTTT. This codes for CASSVSIGGRDSNQPQHF.

The V and J genes are TRBV12-3 or TRBV12-4 and TRBJ1-6; TRBD1 might be the D (5 bases). The V and J ends lost 2 bases and 9 bases respectively, with 8 bases between them. This CDR3 has 13 amino acids. CDR3 nucleotides: TGTGCCAGCAGTTTAACAGGCGGTTCACCCCTCCACTTT. Translation gives CASSLTGGSPLHF.